The rows below give T cell receptor beta chains drawn from one sample of a study of T-cell reconstitution after alpha-beta-depleted transplantation in children. TCRdb reprocessed the PCR reads via MiXCR and lists one record per CDR3 protein. The sample consists of 350,000 to 500,000 distinct CDR3 sequences, 43% of them appearing once. Sequences were derived from PBMCs, sampled before TCRalphabeta/CD19-depleted stem cell transplant. These receptor sequences come from a girl aged 2 to 10 with aplastic anemia, due to receive a stem cell transplant. The CDR3 runs from the conserved cysteine through the conserved F or W. Each record gives: J gene, V gene, CDR3 protein.

J gene: TRBJ2-1
V gene: TRBV10-3
CDR3 protein: CAISQRGEYNEQFF

J gene: TRBJ2-5
V gene: TRBV5-6
CDR3 protein: CASSLVSGTSRSETQYF

J gene: TRBJ2-3
V gene: TRBV20-1
CDR3 protein: CSAGGADTQYF

J gene: TRBJ1-2
V gene: TRBV6-5
CDR3 protein: CASSYQARSYGYTF

J gene: TRBJ2-5
V gene: TRBV4-2
CDR3 protein: CASSHHIGEGSETQYF

J gene: TRBJ1-5
V gene: TRBV6-5
CDR3 protein: CASSYRKTGASNQPQHF

J gene: TRBJ1-5
V gene: TRBV29-1
CDR3 protein: CSVSVAPGGNQPQHF

J gene: TRBJ1-6
V gene: TRBV7-6
CDR3 protein: CASSSKRVGTLNNTGDSPLHF

J gene: TRBJ1-5
V gene: TRBV15
CDR3 protein: CATSAGTGNQPQHF

J gene: TRBJ2-7
V gene: TRBV7-3
CDR3 protein: CASSLTGGLAGTGEQYF

J gene: TRBJ2-1
V gene: TRBV29-1
CDR3 protein: CSVGTSGRKQFF

J gene: TRBJ2-7
V gene: TRBV7-6
CDR3 protein: CASSSLAGGGDEQYF

J gene: TRBJ2-5
V gene: TRBV29-1
CDR3 protein: CSVGTSGETQYF

J gene: TRBJ1-1
V gene: TRBV12-3/TRBV12-4
CDR3 protein: CASSFGFFSGGAEAFF

J gene: TRBJ1-1
V gene: TRBV7-6
CDR3 protein: CASSSQTENTEAFF

J gene: TRBJ2-3
V gene: TRBV20-1
CDR3 protein: CSARTSGSTDTQYF

J gene: TRBJ2-7
V gene: TRBV20-1
CDR3 protein: CSARGPGRGLAITSEQYF

J gene: TRBJ1-1
V gene: TRBV6-2/TRBV6-3
CDR3 protein: CASSYRDWGLRGNTEAFF

J gene: TRBJ1-2
V gene: TRBV5-1
CDR3 protein: CASSLASEGGYTF

J gene: TRBJ2-5
V gene: TRBV7-9
CDR3 protein: CASSLLGGETQYF

J gene: TRBJ2-3
V gene: TRBV7-6
CDR3 protein: CASSYSWGDTQYF

J gene: TRBJ1-2
V gene: TRBV4-1
CDR3 protein: CVSSQLLSGTDHYGYTF

J gene: TRBJ1-1
V gene: TRBV12-3/TRBV12-4
CDR3 protein: CASSRGLVNTEAFF

J gene: TRBJ1-1
V gene: TRBV19
CDR3 protein: CASRAGSVMNTEAFF

J gene: TRBJ2-7
V gene: TRBV12-3/TRBV12-4
CDR3 protein: CASSFEGLAKYEQYF

J gene: TRBJ2-2
V gene: TRBV2
CDR3 protein: CASRFGQRTGTGELFF